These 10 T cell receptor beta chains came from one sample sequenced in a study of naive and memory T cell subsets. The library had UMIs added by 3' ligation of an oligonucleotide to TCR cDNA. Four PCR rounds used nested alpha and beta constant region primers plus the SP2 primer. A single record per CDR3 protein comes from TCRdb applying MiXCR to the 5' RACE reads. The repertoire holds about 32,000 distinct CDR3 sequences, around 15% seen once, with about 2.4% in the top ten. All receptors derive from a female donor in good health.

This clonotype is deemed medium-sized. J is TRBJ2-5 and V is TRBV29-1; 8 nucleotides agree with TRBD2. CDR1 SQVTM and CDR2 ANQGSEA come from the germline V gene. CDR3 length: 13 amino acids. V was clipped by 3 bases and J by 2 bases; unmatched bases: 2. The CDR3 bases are TGCAGCGTTGAGGCTAGCGGGCAAGAGACCCAGTACTTC. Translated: CSVEASGQETQYF.

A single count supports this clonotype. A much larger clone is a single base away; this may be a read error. CDR3 nucleotide sequence: TGTGCCAGCATCGTAGATGGCGGGGGGGCCCCCTACAATGAGCAGTTCTTC. This codes for CASIVDGGGAPYNEQFF. The J gene is TRBJ2-1, the V gene TRBV9; TRBD2 matches 9 bases. Germline-derived CDR1 and CDR2 are SGDLS and YYNGEE. The length of the CDR3 is 17 residues. The variable domain in full, with the rest retrieved from reference TRBV9 and TRBJ2-1, is DSGVTQTPKHLITATGQRVTLRCSPRSGDLSVYWYQQSLDQGLQFLIQYYNGEERAKGNILERFSAQQFPDLHSELNLSSLELGDSALYFCASIVDGGGAPYNEQFFGPGTRLTVL.

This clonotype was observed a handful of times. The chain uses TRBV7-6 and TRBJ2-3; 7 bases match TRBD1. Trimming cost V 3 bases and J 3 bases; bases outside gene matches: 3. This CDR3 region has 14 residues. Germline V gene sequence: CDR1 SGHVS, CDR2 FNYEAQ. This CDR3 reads CASSFNRGTDTQYF. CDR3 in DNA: TGTGCCAGCAGCTTTAACAGGGGTACAGATACGCAGTATTTT.

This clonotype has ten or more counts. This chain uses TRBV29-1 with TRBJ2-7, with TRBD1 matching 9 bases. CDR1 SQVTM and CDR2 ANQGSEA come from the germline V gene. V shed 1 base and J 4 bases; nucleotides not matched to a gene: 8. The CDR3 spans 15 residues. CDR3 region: CSVEGGPGQGYEQYF. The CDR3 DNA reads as TGCAGCGTTGAAGGGGGTCCGGGACAGGGATACGAGCAGTACTTC.

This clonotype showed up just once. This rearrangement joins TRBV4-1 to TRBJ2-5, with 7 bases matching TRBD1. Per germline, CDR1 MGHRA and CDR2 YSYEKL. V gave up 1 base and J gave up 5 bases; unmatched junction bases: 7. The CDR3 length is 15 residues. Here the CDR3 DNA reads TGCGCCAGCAGCCAAGTTGGGACAGCCCACGAGACCCAGTACTTC. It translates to CASSQVGTAHETQYF.

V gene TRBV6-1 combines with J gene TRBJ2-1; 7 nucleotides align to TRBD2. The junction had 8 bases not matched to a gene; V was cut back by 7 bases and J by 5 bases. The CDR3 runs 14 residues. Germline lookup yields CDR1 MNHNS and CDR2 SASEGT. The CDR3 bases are TGTGCCAGCATGGCGATAGCGGGTAACAATGAGCAGTTCTTC. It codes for CASMAIAGNNEQFF.

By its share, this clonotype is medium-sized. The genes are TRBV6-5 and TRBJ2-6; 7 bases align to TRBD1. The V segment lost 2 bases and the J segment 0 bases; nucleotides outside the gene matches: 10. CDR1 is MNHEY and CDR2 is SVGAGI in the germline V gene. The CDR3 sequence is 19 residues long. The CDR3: CASSYRGREGSSGANVLTF. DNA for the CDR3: TGTGCCAGCAGTTACAGGGGGCGCGAGGGCTCCTCTGGGGCCAACGTCCTGACTTTC.

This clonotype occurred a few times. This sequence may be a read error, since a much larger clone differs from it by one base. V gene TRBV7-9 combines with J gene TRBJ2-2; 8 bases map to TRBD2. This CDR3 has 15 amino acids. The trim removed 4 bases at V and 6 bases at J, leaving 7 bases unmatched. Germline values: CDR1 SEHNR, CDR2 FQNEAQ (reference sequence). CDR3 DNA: TGTGCCAGCAGCTCGGGAGGGCTGCGCCCCGGGGAGCTGTTTTTT. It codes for CASSSGGLRPGELFF.

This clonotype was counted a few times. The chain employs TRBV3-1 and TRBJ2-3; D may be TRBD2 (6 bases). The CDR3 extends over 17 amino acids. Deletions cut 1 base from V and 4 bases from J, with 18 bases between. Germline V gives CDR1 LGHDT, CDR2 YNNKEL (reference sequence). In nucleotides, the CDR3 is TGTGCCAGCAGCCAAGCCCGCCCGGGACTCCTCTCAGATACGCAGTATTTT. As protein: CASSQARPGLLSDTQYF.

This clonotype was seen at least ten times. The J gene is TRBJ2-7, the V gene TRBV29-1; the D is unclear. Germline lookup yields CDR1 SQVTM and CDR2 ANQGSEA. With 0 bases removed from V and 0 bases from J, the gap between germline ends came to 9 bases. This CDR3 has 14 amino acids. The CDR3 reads CSVEDRSSSYEQYF. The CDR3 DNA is TGCAGCGTTGAAGACAGATCCAGCTCCTACGAGCAGTACTTC.